This TCR beta chain was found in a study of T cells in Graves' hyperthyroidism and ophthalmopathy. Study-level background: Blood was drawn when the patient was first diagnosed and still untreated.

Authors of the study amplified TCR beta CDR3 regions from RNA transcripts. HTBI primers were used for first-round RT-PCR of the TCR CDR3. MiXCR, run by TCRdb on the multiplex PCR reads, gives a single entry per CDR3 protein. This table has 450,000 to 650,000 distinct CDR3 sequences, more than 20% appearing once. Patients aged 18 to 65 with hyperthyroidism were newly diagnosed, with duration under 2 months. Deletions cut 7 bases from V and 4 bases from J, with 16 bases between. The CDR3 has 14 residues. Germline lookup yields CDR1 MDHEN and CDR2 SYDVKM. This clonotype came up many times. Antigen specificity is unknown. Study-wide findings and caveats: Progression to ophthalmopathy was predicted a median of 6.5 months early.

The rearrangement links TRBV28 to TRBJ1-2; D might be TRBD1 (5 bases). The clonotype was recovered from a man in his late teens or twenties with Graves' hyperthyroidism. Material for sequencing was blood. The CDR3 spells CASTNSGGGYGYTF. The CDR3 region has the DNA TGTGCCAGCACAAACTCTGGGGGGGGCTATGGCTACACCTTC.